A single T cell receptor (beta chain) is shown here with its context. The identical CDR3 is also encoded by other nucleotide sequences in the sample. V was clipped by 0 bases and J by 0 bases, with 6 bases between them. The CDR3 has 15 amino acids. The germline V gene has CDR1 LGHNA and CDR2 YSLEER. Here immunoSEQ multiplex PCR was the method, and the copy in TCRdb shows in-frame clones only, minus some. The sample contains around 190,000 clones, around 85% of which appear only once. These data originate in a study of blood T cell repertoires in COVID-19. Sequenced material: peripheral blood. The receptor was derived from a man aged 65-85 years with active or convalescent COVID-19. The chain links TRBV4-3 to TRBJ1-3; unclear D gene. The CDR3 is CASSQDPDSGNTIYF. The CDR3 region has the DNA TGCGCCAGCAGCCAAGATCCAGACTCTGGAAACACCATATATTTT.